This T cell receptor (beta chain) was sequenced for a study of shared clonotypes between healthy human individuals. Points from the study as a whole: Large sequencing depth failed to make sorted-subset sequencing complete, rarefaction showed.

Sequencing was at deep level. Investigators spread the genomic DNA of each subset evenly over several immunoSEQ plates. Only in-frame clones appear in the TCRdb table, and some are missing; sequencing was by immunoSEQ multiplex PCR. Of approximately 2,300,000 clones listed, less than 95% are singletons. With respect to this clone: Its antigen is unknown.

Trimming cost V 6 bases and J 0 bases, with 3 bases left between them. CDR3 length: 13 amino acids. In germline, CDR1 is MNHEY, CDR2 SVGAGI. The receptor's source is a man younger than 35 in good health. Some clones in this sample may be carry-over from other donors' samples. Sequenced input: naive CD4+ T cells from PBMCs. Regarding subset: CD45RA+ positively selected. The chain carries TRBV6-5 and TRBJ2-6; unclear D gene. The CDR3 loop reads CASRLSGANVLTF. The CDR3 nucleotides read TGTGCCAGCAGGCTCTCTGGGGCCAACGTCCTGACTTTC.